This T cell receptor (beta chain) was sequenced for a study of PD-L1 blockade in urothelial cancer. Overall study: Patients previously received 0 to 3 chemotherapy regimens.

The CDR3 contains 18 residues. J lost 0 bases, V lost 1 base, and 12 bases had no gene match. CDR1 and CDR2 from the germline V gene are MGHRA and YSYEKL. Method: immunoSEQ multiplex PCR; TCRdb's copy keeps in-frame clones and lacks some. Here the sample spans fewer than 30,000 clones, 80% to 85% being singletons. The chain employs TRBV4-1 and TRBJ2-7, with 7 bases matching TRBD2. The source of this sequence is a man in his sixties or seventies with urothelial cancer. The source was PBMCs, collected around atezolizumab (anti-PD-L1) treatment. CDR3 loop: CASSQGGFAGVFSYEQYF. The CDR3 DNA reads TGCGCCAGCAGCCAAGGAGGTTTCGCGGGAGTGTTCTCCTACGAGCAGTACTTC.